This T cell receptor (beta chain) was obtained from a study of blood T cells in healthy people across ages. General observations from the study: Diversity was estimated from one million T cells, and these estimates were considered underestimates. Unsorted PBMC input precluded a conclusive naive versus antigen-experienced comparison.

V shed 3 bases and J 0 bases; nucleotides not matched to a gene: 11. CDR1 is MGHDK, CDR2 SYGVNS, per germline. This CDR3 spans 19 amino acids. Worth noting for this clonotype: Its matching antigen is unknown.

Roughly 10 milliliters of peripheral blood were drawn from each donor. PCR was performed a second time for about 6 to 12 cycles using a sample-barcoded 5' primer and a J-beta primer mix. TCRdb redid the calling of the 5' RACE reads with MiXCR, one entry per CDR3 protein. The table has some 800,000 distinct CDR3 sequences, under 55% seen once. The sequencing sample was made of blood. This clonotype was sampled from a man aged 55 to 70 in good health. V usage is TRBV25-1 and J usage is TRBJ2-3; 11 nucleotides align to TRBD2. CDR3 in DNA: TGTGCCAGCAGTGATAAGACTAGCGGGGTTGGCACTAGCACAGATACGCAGTATTTT. Its protein is CASSDKTSGVGTSTDTQYF.